The 29 T cell receptor beta chains given below trace back to one sample, sequenced in a study of blood T cell repertoires in COVID-19. TCRdb's copy holds only in-frame clones and misses some; the assay was immunoSEQ multiplex PCR. The repertoire includes some 200,000 clones, 65% to 90% of them detected once, and roughly 12% sits in the top ten. The sample consisted of PBMCs or T cells enriched from blood (not recorded which). The source is a man between 40 and 49 years old who had recovered from COVID-19.

The chain uses TRBV15 and TRBJ2-5; a possible D gene is TRBD1 (5 bases). The length of the CDR3 is 15 residues. The V and J ends lost 0 bases and 1 base respectively, with 9 bases between them. Germline CDR1 is LNHNV and CDR2 is YYDKDF (reference sequence). CDR3 residues: CATSRDPDTQETQYF. CDR3 in DNA: TGTGCCACCAGCAGAGATCCGGACACCCAAGAGACCCAGTACTTC.

The chain uses TRBV7-9 and TRBJ1-1; 9 positions agree with TRBD1. The trim removed 3 bases at V and 6 bases at J, leaving 8 bases unmatched. Germline V gives CDR1 SEHNR, CDR2 FQNEAQ (reference sequence). The CDR3 has 15 residues. This CDR3 reads CASSFRDRVYPEAFF. The CDR3 region has the DNA TGTGCCAGCAGCTTCCGGGACAGGGTTTACCCTGAAGCTTTCTTT.

CDR3 sequence reads: CASSFDGGMGTGNTIYF. CDR3 nucleotide sequence: TGCGCCAGCAGCTTCGACGGGGGAATGGGTACTGGAAACACCATATATTTT. The gene calls are TRBV5-1 and TRBJ1-3, with a possible D match to TRBD1 (5 bases). Between the trimmed V and J ends, which lost 2 bases and 2 bases, there was a span of 17 bases. Germline loops: CDR1 SGHRS, CDR2 YFSETQ. The CDR3 is 17 residues long.

The chain has TRBV30 and TRBJ1-5; unclear D gene. The CDR3 has 13 amino acids. Trimming stripped 3 bases from V and 3 bases from J, with 9 bases between. Germline values: CDR1 GTSNPN, CDR2 SVGIG (reference sequence). In DNA, the CDR3 is TGTGCCTGGAGCACAGACTACAATCAGCCCCAGCATTTT. The encoded protein is CAWSTDYNQPQHF. Complete variable domain (other parts from reference TRBV30 and TRBJ1-5): SQTIHQWPATLVQPVGSPLSLECTVEGTSNPNLYWYRQAAGRGLQLLFYSVGIGQISSEVPQNLSASRPQDRQFILSSKKLLLSDSGFYLCAWSTDYNQPQHFGDGTRLSIL.

The chain couples TRBV4-2 to TRBJ2-1; no firm D call. Germline CDR1 LGHNA, CDR2 YNFKEQ. The germline V and J ends were trimmed by 0 bases and 10 bases, with 10 bases remaining between them. The CDR3 spans 13 residues. The CDR3 nucleotides are TGTGCCAGCAGCCAAGATTTCGGTTTAGAGCAGTTCTTC. This encodes CASSQDFGLEQFF.

The genes are TRBV2 and TRBJ2-7, with D unresolved. V was pared by 6 bases and J by 0 bases, with 12 bases between. Germline V gene lookup returns CDR1 SNHLY and CDR2 FYNNEI. The CDR3 totals 14 residues. The CDR3: CASSIQPGSYEQYV. CDR3 in DNA: TGTGCCAGCAGCATACAACCGGGCTCCTACGAGCAGTACGTC.

CDR3: CASSRDGGNTGELFF. The CDR3 DNA reads as TGTGCCAGCAGTCGGGACGGGGGAAACACCGGGGAGCTGTTTTTT. The chain is built from TRBV27 and TRBJ2-2, with D maybe TRBD2 (6 bases). The CDR3 consists of 15 residues. Germline V CDR1 and CDR2: MNHEY, SMNVEV (reference sequence). V shed 5 bases and J shed 2 bases, with 12 bases lying between them.

This rearrangement joins TRBV4-2 to TRBJ2-2; 11 positions agree with TRBD1. V was pared by 0 bases and J by 7 bases, with 13 bases of the junction left unmatched. Germline V CDR1 and CDR2: LGHNA, YNFKEQ. This CDR3 has 19 amino acids. The CDR3: CASSQDLVDRGLRGGELFF. CDR3 nucleotide sequence: TGTGCCAGCAGCCAAGATTTGGTGGACAGGGGGCTCCGGGGCGGGGAGCTGTTTTTT.

This rearrangement joins TRBV19 to TRBJ1-1, with 8 positions matching TRBD1. The CDR3 has 15 amino acids. V dropped 3 bases and J dropped 7; count of bases not matched to a gene: 10. CDR1 and CDR2 from the germline V gene are LNHDA and SQIVND (reference sequence). This CDR3 is CASSMRQGIRDEAFF. CDR3 sequence (DNA): TGTGCCAGTAGTATGAGACAGGGGATACGGGATGAAGCTTTCTTT.

About this clone: Without the conserved terminal phenylalanine or tryptophan, this CDR3 likely stems from a read error. No DNA is shown, since the ends of the CDR3 on it are uncertain; the CDR3 is the one TCRdb lists. The chain uses TRBV12-5 and TRBJ2-7; the table calls TRBD1, which could not be checked here. CDR1 LGHNT and CDR2 FRNRAP come from the germline V gene. The CDR3 has 9 residues if both end residues are counted. The CDR3 protein is CASGLIPGS.

This clone was counted once. The V gene is TRBV29-1, the J gene TRBJ2-2, with D possibly TRBD1 on 6 matching bases. Germline assignment: CDR1 SQVTM and CDR2 ANQGSEA. The V gene lost 7 bases and the J gene lost 5 bases, with 11 bases spanning the gap. The CDR3 runs 12 residues. In nucleotides, the CDR3 is TGCAGCGCATTTCAGGGGACCGGGGAGCTGTTTTTT. Translation gives CSAFQGTGELFF.

The chain couples TRBV5-1 to TRBJ2-1; 9 positions agree with TRBD2. The CDR3 runs to 15 residues. The V segment lost 3 bases and the J segment 10 bases; nucleotides outside the gene matches: 11. The germline V gene has CDR1 SGHRS and CDR2 YFSETQ. This chain's CDR3 is CASSSIAGDTTEQFF. The DNA for the CDR3 is TGCGCCAGCAGCTCAATAGCGGGAGATACGACCGAGCAGTTCTTC.

The J gene is TRBJ1-1, the V gene TRBV5-6; TRBD1 might be the D (6 bases). Germline values: CDR1 SGHDT, CDR2 YYEEEE. Trimming stripped 0 bases from V and 2 bases from J, with 14 bases between. There are 16 residues in the CDR3. Here the CDR3 reads CASSLGVGGINTEAFF. CDR3 sequence (DNA): TGTGCCAGCAGCTTGGGGGTAGGGGGTATCAACACTGAAGCTTTCTTT.

This clone came up a few times. The chain employs TRBV18 and TRBJ2-3; D may be TRBD2 (6 bases). CDR1 is KGHSH and CDR2 is LQKENI in the germline V gene. V shed 0 bases and J shed 3 bases, with 10 bases lying between them. The CDR3 totals 15 residues. The CDR3 sequence is CASSPPGTRTDTQYF. The CDR3 DNA reads TGTGCCAGCTCACCACCCGGGACTCGTACAGATACGCAGTATTTT.

Only one count was recorded for this clone. The chain uses TRBV2 and TRBJ2-1; 10 bases agree with TRBD2. CDR1 is SNHLY and CDR2 is FYNNEI in the germline V gene. CDR3 length: 13 residues. With 3 bases clipped from V and 8 bases from J, the junction kept 1 base outside the gene matches. The CDR3 is CASSDLAGDEQFF. In DNA form, the CDR3 reads TGTGCCAGCAGTGACCTAGCGGGAGATGAGCAGTTCTTC. Together with reference TRBV2 and TRBJ2-1, the CDR3 gives the full variable domain: EPEVTQTPSHQVTQMGQEVILRCVPISNHLYFYWYRQILGQKVEFLVSFYNNEISEKSEIFDDQFSVERPDGSNFTLKIRSTKLEDSAMYFCASSDLAGDEQFFGPGTRLTVL.

CDR3 DNA sequence: TGTGCCAGCAGCCTGGCCGGGACTAGTTCCTACGAGCAGTACTTC. Amino acid sequence: CASSLAGTSSYEQYF. The genes are TRBV6-2 or TRBV6-3 and TRBJ2-7; 8 bases fit TRBD2. J gave up 1 base and V 6 bases, and 8 bases lay outside the gene matches. Germline V CDR1 and CDR2: MNHEY, SVGEGT. CDR3 size: 15 residues.

The CDR3 protein is CASSDWGQESTDTQYF. For the CDR3, the DNA is TGTGCCAGCAGTGATTGGGGACAGGAAAGCACAGATACGCAGTATTTT. The V and J genes are TRBV6-1 and TRBJ2-3, with 8 bases matching TRBD1. V shed 3 bases and J 0 bases; nucleotides not matched to a gene: 5. Germline assignment: CDR1 MNHNS and CDR2 SASEGT. There are 16 residues in the CDR3.

In regard to this clone: Different DNA sequences within this sample yield the same CDR3. V gene TRBV12-3 or TRBV12-4 combines with J gene TRBJ1-2; no firm D call. Trimming removed 3 bases from V and 5 bases from J, with 7 bases in between. This CDR3 is built from 12 residues. CDR3: CASSFAEYGYTF. The CDR3 bases are TGTGCCAGCAGTTTTGCTGAGTATGGCTACACCTTC.

CDR3: CASSLSGTAYSGNTIYF. The CDR3, as DNA: TGTGCCAGCAGCTTATCCGGGACAGCCTACTCTGGAAACACCATATATTTT. The chain is built from TRBV7-6 and TRBJ1-3, with 7 bases fitting TRBD1. The germline V gene encodes CDR1 SGHVS and CDR2 FNYEAQ. CDR3 length equals 17 residues. V shed 2 bases, J shed 0 bases, and the junction held 7 bases outside the gene matches.

The V and J genes are TRBV28 and TRBJ2-5, with 7 bases matching TRBD1. Germline V lookup: CDR1 MDHEN, CDR2 SYDVKM. The ends lost 5 bases at V and 0 bases at J; junction bases unmatched: 3. The CDR3 has 14 residues. CDR3: CASSPGTDQETQYF. DNA for the CDR3: TGTGCCAGCAGTCCCGGGACAGACCAAGAGACCCAGTACTTC.

The count of this clone is one. The chain links TRBV6-5 to TRBJ2-1, with D unclear. The CDR3 consists of 12 residues. Per the germline V gene, CDR1 is MNHEY and CDR2 is SVGAGI. Trimming stripped 5 bases from V and 8 bases from J, with 10 bases between. CDR3 in DNA: TGTGCCAGCAGTCCTTTAGCTGATGAGCAGTTCTTC. Residues: CASSPLADEQFF.

The chain joins TRBV18 to TRBJ1-2, with 10 positions matching TRBD1. Germline trimming cut 3 bases from V and 4 bases from J; bases unmatched to any gene: 14. CDR3 length equals 18 residues. Germline lookup yields CDR1 KGHSH and CDR2 LQKENI. The CDR3 DNA follows: TGTGCCAGCTCACCGCCCGGGACAGGGGAATACTTTGGCTATGGCTACACCTTC. Translated: CASSPPGTGEYFGYGYTF.

This chain links TRBV5-4 with TRBJ2-5; 14 bases are a match to TRBD2. The junction had 9 bases not matched to a gene; V was cut back by 4 bases and J by 4 bases. The CDR3 spans 17 residues. Germline V CDR1 and CDR2: SGHNT, YYREEE (reference sequence). CDR3: CASSAYRGLAGVETQYF. DNA for the CDR3: TGTGCCAGCAGCGCATACAGGGGACTAGCGGGAGTAGAGACCCAGTACTTC.

This CDR3 is CATSRSAGGWGSNEQFF. CDR3 DNA: TGTGCCACCAGCAGGTCAGCGGGAGGATGGGGGTCCAATGAGCAGTTCTTC. This chain connects TRBV15 to TRBJ2-1; 9 bases agree with TRBD2. The V segment lost 3 bases and the J segment 6 bases; nucleotides outside the gene matches: 12. There are 17 residues in the CDR3. The V gene's germline CDR1 is LNHNV and CDR2 YYDKDF (reference sequence).

The chain links TRBV6-5 to TRBJ2-7; no firm D call. The CDR3 has 13 amino acids. Germline V gene sequence: CDR1 MNHEY, CDR2 SVGAGI. V was trimmed by 7 bases and J by 3 bases, leaving 13 bases between them. The CDR3 DNA sequence: TGTGCCAGCACCCGGCCGGCTAGCTACGAGCAGTACGTC. Translated, it gives CASTRPASYEQYV.

The genes are TRBV21-1 and TRBJ1-1; TRBD1, the table's D call, lacks a check against the DNA. TRBV21-1 is described as a pseudogene. The CDR3 covers 15 residues. CDR3 bases: TGTGCCAGCAGCAAATGGTTGAGGGGGCATTGGGAAGCTTTCTTT. Residues: CASSKWLRGHWEAFF.

This chain uses TRBV25-1 with TRBJ2-7; 9 bases are shared with TRBD1. The junction had 11 bases not matched to a gene; V was cut back by 4 bases and J by 4 bases. The CDR3 is 16 amino acids. Germline loops: CDR1 MGHDK, CDR2 SYGVNS. The CDR3 here is CASSGTARQGGYEQYV. CDR3 DNA: TGTGCCAGCAGTGGAACGGCCAGACAGGGGGGGTACGAGCAGTACGTC.

The rearrangement links TRBV5-1 to TRBJ2-5; TRBD2 is a possible D gene (6 bases). The CDR3 extends over 14 amino acids. Germline-derived CDR1 and CDR2 are SGHRS and YFSETQ. V was pared by 6 bases and J by 7 bases, with 19 bases between. The CDR3 bases are TGCGCCAGCACCTCGAATAGCGGCCTAGGGACCCAGTACTTC. This encodes CASTSNSGLGTQYF.

Many counts were recorded for this clone. The rearrangement links TRBV11-2 to TRBJ2-7; D is unresolved. The CDR3 loop spans 16 amino acids. The germline CDR1 and CDR2 sequences are SGHAT and FQNNGV. The V and J ends lost 2 bases and 7 bases respectively, with 21 bases between them. CDR3 amino acids: CASSLSGSSTRWEQYF. CDR3 coding DNA: TGTGCCAGCAGCTTATCCGGGTCATCGACCCGGTGGGAGCAGTACTTC. Variable domain in full (rest from reference TRBV11-2 and TRBJ2-7): EAGVAQSPRYKIIEKRQSVAFWCNPISGHATLYWYQQILGQGPKLLIQFQNNGVVDDSQLPKDRFSAERLKGVDSTLKIQPAKLEDSAVYLCASSLSGSSTRWEQYFGPGTRLTVT.